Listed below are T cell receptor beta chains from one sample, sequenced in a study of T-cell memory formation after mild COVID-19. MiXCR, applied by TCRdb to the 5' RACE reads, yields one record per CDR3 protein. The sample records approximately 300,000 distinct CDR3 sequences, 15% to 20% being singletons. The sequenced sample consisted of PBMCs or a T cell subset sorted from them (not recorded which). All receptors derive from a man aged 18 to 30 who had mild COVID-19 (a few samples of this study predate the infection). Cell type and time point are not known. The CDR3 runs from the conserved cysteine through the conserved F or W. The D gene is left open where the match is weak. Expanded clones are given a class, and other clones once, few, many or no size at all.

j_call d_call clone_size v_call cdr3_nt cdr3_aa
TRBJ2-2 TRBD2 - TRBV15 TGTGCCACCAGCAGAGAAGTAGCGGGGAACACCGGGGAGCTGTTTTTT CATSREVAGNTGELFF
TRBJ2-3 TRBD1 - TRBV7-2 TGTGCCAGCAGCTCCCTTAGGGGGCCCACAGATACGCAGTATTTT CASSSLRGPTDTQYF
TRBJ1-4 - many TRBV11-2 TGTGCCAGCAGCTTGATAAGGAGGGGTGAAAAACTGTTTTTT CASSLIRRGEKLFF
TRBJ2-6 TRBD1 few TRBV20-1 TGCAGTGCTACCGGGACAGGGATATCTGGGGCCAACGTCCTGACTTTC CSATGTGISGANVLTF
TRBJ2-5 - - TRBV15 TGTGCCACCAGCAGAGAGGAAACGGAGGAGACCCAGTACTTC CATSREETEETQYF
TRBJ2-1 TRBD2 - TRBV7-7 TGTGCCAGCAGTCCGACTAGCGGGGGGCGGGTGGAGCAGTTCTTC CASSPTSGGRVEQFF
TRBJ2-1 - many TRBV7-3 TGTGCCAGCAGCTCTATCGGGGGCAATGAGCAGTTCTTC CASSSIGGNEQFF
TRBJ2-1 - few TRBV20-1 TGCAGTGCTTCGCGAGCAAGGGGCAATGAGCAGTTCTTC CSASRARGNEQFF
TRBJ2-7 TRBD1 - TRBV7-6 TGTGCCAGCAGCAGAAGACAGGGGGACTCCTACGAGCAGTACTTC CASSRRQGDSYEQYF
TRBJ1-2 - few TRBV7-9 TGTGCCAGCAGCTTCCCACCCGGTCCAGCTAACTATGGCTACACCTTC CASSFPPGPANYGYTF
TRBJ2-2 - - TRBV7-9 TGTGCCAGCAGCCCGACGGGGCACGATGAGGTCGGGGAGCTGTTTTTT CASSPTGHDEVGELFF
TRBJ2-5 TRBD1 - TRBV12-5 TGTGCTAGTGGTTTGGCAGGACAGGGTCTGACGGAGACCCAGTACTTC CASGLAGQGLTETQYF
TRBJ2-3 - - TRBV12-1 TGTGCCAGCAGCTCACCTTGGAATTTT CASSSPWNF
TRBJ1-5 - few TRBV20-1 TGCAGTGCTACCCGGGCCTCATATAGCAATCAGCCCCAGCATTTT CSATRASYSNQPQHF
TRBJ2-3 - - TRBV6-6 TGTGCCAGCAGGTACCCCGGAGAGAGCACAGATACGCAGTATTTT CASRYPGESTDTQYF
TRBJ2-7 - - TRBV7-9 TGTGCCAGCAGCTCAGCCCCAGTGGGCGAGCAGTACTTC CASSSAPVGEQYF
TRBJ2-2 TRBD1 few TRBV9 TGTGCCAGCAGCGTAGATCACCAGGACAGGTACACCGGGGAGCTGTTTTTT CASSVDHQDRYTGELFF
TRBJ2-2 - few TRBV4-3 TGCGCCAGCAGCCAAGATTACGGGGGGGAGCTGTTTTTT CASSQDYGGELFF
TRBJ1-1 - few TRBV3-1 TGTGCCAGCAGCCAGCCTCAGGGCGTTGGGAGCACTGAAGCTTTCTTT CASSQPQGVGSTEAFF
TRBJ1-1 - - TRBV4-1 TGCGCCAGCAGCCATCCGGGGACCACCACTGAAGCTTTCTTT CASSHPGTTTEAFF
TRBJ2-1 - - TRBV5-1 TGCGCCAGCAGCTCCCGGGGCCTCTACAATGAGCAGTTCTTC CASSSRGLYNEQFF
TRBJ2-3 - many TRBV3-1 TGTGCCAGCAGCCGACTCCCAGATACAGATACGCAGTATTTT CASSRLPDTDTQYF
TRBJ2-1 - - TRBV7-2 TGTGCCAGCACCCGAGGGGGGGGGCCAATTTATGAGCAGTTCTTC CASTRGGGPIYEQFF
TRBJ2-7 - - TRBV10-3 TGTGCCATCAGTGAGCAAATCGGTCTGGCCTACGAGCAGTACTTC CAISEQIGLAYEQYF
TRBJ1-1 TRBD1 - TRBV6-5 TGTGCCAGCAGTTACGGACAGGCCTACACTGAAGCTTTCTTT CASSYGQAYTEAFF
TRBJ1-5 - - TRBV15 TGTGCCACCAGCAGAGATCAGGGGTCCCCCAGGGGGCCCCAGCATTTT CATSRDQGSPRGPQHF
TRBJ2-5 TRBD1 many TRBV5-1 TGCGCCAGCAGCAGCCGACAGGGTGGCGGGACCCAGTACTTC CASSSRQGGGTQYF
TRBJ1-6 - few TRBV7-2 TGTGCCAGCAGCTTAGGGCAGGGGATGTCCCCCCTCCACTTT CASSLGQGMSPLHF
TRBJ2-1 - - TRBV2 TGTGCCAGAGAACCAGGGGAGCAGTTCTTC CAREPGEQFF
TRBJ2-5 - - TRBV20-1 TGCAGTGCTAGTCCGCAGAAAGAGACCCAGTACTTC CSASPQKETQYF
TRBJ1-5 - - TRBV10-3 TGTGCCATCAGTGAGAATGACAGGACACAGCCCCAGCATTTT CAISENDRTQPQHF
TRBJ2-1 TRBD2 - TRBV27 TGTGCCAGCAGTGCGGGGGGGCGGGGGTACAATGAGCAGTTCTTC CASSAGGRGYNEQFF
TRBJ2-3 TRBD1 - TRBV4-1 TGCGCCAGCAGTCCAGCTACCGGACAGGGTAGGGTTGGAAGCACAGATACGCAGTATTTT CASSPATGQGRVGSTDTQYF
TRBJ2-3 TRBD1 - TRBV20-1 TGCAGTGCTAGAGCTCGGGGAGCAGGGGGCCCCACAGATACGCAGTATTTT CSARARGAGGPTDTQYF
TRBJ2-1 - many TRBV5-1 TGCGCCAGCAGCCGTGTTCTAGTGGGTGAGCAGTTCTTC CASSRVLVGEQFF
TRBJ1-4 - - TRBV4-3 TGCGCCAGCAGCCAAGGGCACAGGGACGAAAAACTGTTTTTT CASSQGHRDEKLFF
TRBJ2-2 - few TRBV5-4 TGTGCCAGCAGCTTGGCCAGGGGTTCGGACACCGGGGAGCTGTTTTTT CASSLARGSDTGELFF
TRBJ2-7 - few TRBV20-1 TGCAGTGCCAATCATGGGCGGGGCTCCTACGAGCAGTACTTC CSANHGRGSYEQYF
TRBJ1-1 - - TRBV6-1 TGTGCCAGCAATGGGGGGATGAACACTGAAGCTTTCTTT CASNGGMNTEAFF
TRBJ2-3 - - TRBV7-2 TGTGCCAGCAGCTTACCACAGGGCGACACAGATACGCAGTATTTT CASSLPQGDTDTQYF
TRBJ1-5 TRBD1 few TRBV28 TGTGCCAGCAGGTGGGGACAGGGCGGCAATCAGCCCCAGCATTTT CASRWGQGGNQPQHF